The present TCR beta chain was sequenced within a study of circulating tumor DNA in untreated peripheral T-cell lymphoma. Whole-study results and caveats: Baseline tissues yielded approximately 83% and baseline serum roughly 70% tumor-specific clonotype detection.

Trimming cost V 8 bases and J 10 bases; bases outside gene matches: 6. This CDR3 contains 14 residues. Germline lookup yields CDR1 MNHGY and CDR2 SAAAGT. Produced via immunoSEQ multiplex PCR; TCRdb's table is partial and in-frame only. The table has some 7,200 clones, approximately 62% seen once. As for this clone: Its antigen is unknown.

This receptor was taken from a human donor with peripheral T-cell lymphoma. Sequencing was performed on tumor tissue. The rearrangement uses TRBV6-8 and TRBJ2-1; TRBD2 matches 15 bases. Here the CDR3 DNA reads TGTGCCAGCGCAGGACTAGCGGGAGGGAGGGAGCAGTTCTTC. Translation gives CASAGLAGGREQFF.